This passage covers 6 T cell receptor beta chains from one sample sequenced in a study of control samples from healthy donors and cancer patients. The protocol was immunoSEQ multiplex PCR, while the TCRdb copy is restricted to in-frame clones and leaves out a portion. The sample lists about 120,000 clones; about 86% were seen once. Sequenced material: blood. These receptors were obtained from a man between 25 and 39 years old in good health.

V is TRBV2 and J is TRBJ1-1; D gene unclear. The V gene's germline CDR1 is SNHLY and CDR2 FYNNEI. CDR3 length: 11 amino acids. V lost 3 bases, J lost 5 bases, and 4 bases lay in between. The CDR3: CASSDWTEAFF. The CDR3 coding sequence is TGTGCCAGCAGTGACTGGACTGAAGCTTTCTTT.

The genes are TRBV5-1 and TRBJ1-3; D is perhaps TRBD1 (5 bases). Trimming removed 3 bases from V and 0 bases from J, with 13 bases in between. Germline V gene lookup returns CDR1 SGHRS and CDR2 YFSETQ. The length of the CDR3 is 16 residues. For the CDR3, the DNA is TGCGCCAGCAGCTGGGCCCCGGGGGGCTCTGGAAACACCATATATTTT. Its translation is CASSWAPGGSGNTIYF.

The CDR3, as DNA: TGTGCCAGCAGTGAGGGGGGCCGGGCCACCATATATTTT. It encodes CASSEGGRATIYF. The rearrangement uses TRBV25-1 and TRBJ1-3; tentatively, D is TRBD1 (6 bases). This CDR3 is 13 amino acids long. The V gene's germline CDR1 is MGHDK and CDR2 SYGVNS. V was shortened by 3 bases and J by 9 bases, with 12 bases between the two germline ends.

The sample holds one count of this clone. The rearrangement uses TRBV3-1 (or the pseudogene TRBV3-2) and TRBJ2-7; tentative D call: TRBD2 (6 bases). V lost 4 bases and J lost 4, with 11 bases in between. This CDR3 contains 13 residues. From germline, CDR1 is LGHDT and CDR2 YNNKEL (reference sequence). CDR3 nucleotide sequence: TGTGCCAGCAGCCCAGGGACTTTTTACGAGCAGTACTTC. Protein sequence: CASSPGTFYEQYF.

This chain uses TRBV7-9 with TRBJ2-5; 14 bases fit TRBD2. Germline V CDR1 and CDR2: SEHNR, FQNEAQ (reference sequence). This CDR3 has 14 amino acids. The V segment lost 7 bases and the J segment 14 bases; nucleotides outside the gene matches: 12. The CDR3 nucleotides are TGTGCCAGCACCATTGGGACTAGCGGGGGCCCTGAATACTTC. This gives the protein CASTIGTSGGPEYF.

This chain links TRBV15 with TRBJ2-7; D is undetermined. From germline, CDR1 is LNHNV and CDR2 YYDKDF (reference sequence). V was shortened by 2 bases and J by 0 bases, with 23 bases between the two germline ends. There are 19 residues in the CDR3. CDR3 in amino acids: CATSRRTSSYSRSSYEQYF. The CDR3 nucleotides read TGTGCCACCAGCAGACGGACGAGTTCTTACTCCAGGAGCTCCTACGAGCAGTACTTC. Supplemented by reference TRBV15 and TRBJ2-7, the full variable domain reads DAMVIQNPRYQVTQFGKPVTLSCSQTLNHNVMYWYQQKSSQAPKLLFHYYDKDFNNEADTPDNFQSRRPNTSFCFLDIRSPGLGDTAMYLCATSRRTSSYSRSSYEQYFGPGTRLTVT.